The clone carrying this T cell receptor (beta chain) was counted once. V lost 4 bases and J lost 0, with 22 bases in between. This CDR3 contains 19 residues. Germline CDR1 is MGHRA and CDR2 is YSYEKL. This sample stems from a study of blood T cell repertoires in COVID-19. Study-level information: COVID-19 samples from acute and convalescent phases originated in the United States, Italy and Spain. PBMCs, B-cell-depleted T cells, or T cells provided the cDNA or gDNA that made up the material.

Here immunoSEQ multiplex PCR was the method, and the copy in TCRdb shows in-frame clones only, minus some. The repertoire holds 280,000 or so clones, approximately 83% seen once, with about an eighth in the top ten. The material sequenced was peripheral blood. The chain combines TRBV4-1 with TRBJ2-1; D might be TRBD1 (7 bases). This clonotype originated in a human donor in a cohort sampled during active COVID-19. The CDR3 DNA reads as TGCGCCAGCAGCCCCCCGGGGGCCTCAGGGGGGAGCTCCTACAATGAGCAGTTCTTC. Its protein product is CASSPPGASGGSSYNEQFF.